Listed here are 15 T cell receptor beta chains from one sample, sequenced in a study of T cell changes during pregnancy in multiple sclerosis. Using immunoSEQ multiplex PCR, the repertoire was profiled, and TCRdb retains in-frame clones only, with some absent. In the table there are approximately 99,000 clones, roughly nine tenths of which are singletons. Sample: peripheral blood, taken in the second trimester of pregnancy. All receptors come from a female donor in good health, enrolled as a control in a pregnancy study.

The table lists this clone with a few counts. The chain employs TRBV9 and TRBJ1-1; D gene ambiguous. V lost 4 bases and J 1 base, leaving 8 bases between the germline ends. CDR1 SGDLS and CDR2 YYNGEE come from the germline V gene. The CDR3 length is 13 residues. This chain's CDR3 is CASSSQRNTEAFF. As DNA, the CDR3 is TGTGCCAGCAGCAGCCAAAGGAACACTGAAGCTTTCTTT.

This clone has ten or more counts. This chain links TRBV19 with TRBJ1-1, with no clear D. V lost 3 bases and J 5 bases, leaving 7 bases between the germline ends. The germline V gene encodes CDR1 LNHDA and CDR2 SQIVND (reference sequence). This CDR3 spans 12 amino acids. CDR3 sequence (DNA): TGTGCCAGTAGTATGGGGAGGACTGAAGCTTTCTTT. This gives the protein CASSMGRTEAFF.

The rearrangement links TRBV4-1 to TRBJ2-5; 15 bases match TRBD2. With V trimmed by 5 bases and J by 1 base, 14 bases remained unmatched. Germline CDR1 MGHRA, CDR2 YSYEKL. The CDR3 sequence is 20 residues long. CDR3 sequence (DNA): TGCGCCAGCAGCGTTAGGACCGGGACTAGCGGGGGGCACCCCCAAGAGACCCAGTACTTC. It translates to CASSVRTGTSGGHPQETQYF.

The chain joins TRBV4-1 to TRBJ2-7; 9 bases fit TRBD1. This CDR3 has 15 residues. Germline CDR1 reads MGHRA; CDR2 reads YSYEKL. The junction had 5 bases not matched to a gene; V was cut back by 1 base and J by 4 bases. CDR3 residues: CASSQVRDREYEQYF. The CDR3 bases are TGCGCCAGCAGCCAAGTCCGGGACAGGGAGTACGAGCAGTACTTC.

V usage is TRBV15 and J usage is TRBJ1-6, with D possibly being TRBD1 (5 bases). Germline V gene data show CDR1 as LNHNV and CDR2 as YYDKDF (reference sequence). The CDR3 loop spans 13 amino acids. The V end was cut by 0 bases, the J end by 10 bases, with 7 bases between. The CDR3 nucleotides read TGTGCCACCAGCAGAGACAGGGTCTCACCCCTCCACTTT. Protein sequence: CATSRDRVSPLHF.

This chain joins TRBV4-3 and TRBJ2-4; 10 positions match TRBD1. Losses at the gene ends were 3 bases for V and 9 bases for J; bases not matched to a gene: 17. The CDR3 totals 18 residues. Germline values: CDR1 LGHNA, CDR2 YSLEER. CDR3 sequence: CASSHRSLPGQGTSIQYF. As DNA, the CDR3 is TGCGCCAGCAGCCATCGTTCTCTGCCGGGACAGGGGACGAGCATTCAGTACTTC.

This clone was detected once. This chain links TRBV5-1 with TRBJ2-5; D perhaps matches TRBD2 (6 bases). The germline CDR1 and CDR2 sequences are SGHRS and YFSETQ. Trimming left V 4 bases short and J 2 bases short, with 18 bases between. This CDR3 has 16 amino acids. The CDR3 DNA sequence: TGCGCCAGCAGCAGGTCTGGGGGGAGCGGGCAAGAGACCCAGTACTTC. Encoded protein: CASSRSGGSGQETQYF.

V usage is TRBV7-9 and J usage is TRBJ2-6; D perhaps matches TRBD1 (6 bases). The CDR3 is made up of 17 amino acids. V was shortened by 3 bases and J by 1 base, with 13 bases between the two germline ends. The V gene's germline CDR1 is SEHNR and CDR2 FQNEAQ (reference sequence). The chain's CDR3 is CASSLSTGRSGANVLTF. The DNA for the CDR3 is TGTGCCAGCAGCTTGAGTACAGGGCGGTCTGGGGCCAACGTCCTGACTTTC.

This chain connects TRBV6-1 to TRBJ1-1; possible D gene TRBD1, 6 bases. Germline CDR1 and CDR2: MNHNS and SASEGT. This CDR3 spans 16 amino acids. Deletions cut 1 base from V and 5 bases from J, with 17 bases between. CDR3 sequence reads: CASSEGSTGRGTEAFF. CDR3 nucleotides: TGTGCCAGCAGTGAAGGGTCCACAGGGAGGGGGACTGAAGCTTTCTTT.

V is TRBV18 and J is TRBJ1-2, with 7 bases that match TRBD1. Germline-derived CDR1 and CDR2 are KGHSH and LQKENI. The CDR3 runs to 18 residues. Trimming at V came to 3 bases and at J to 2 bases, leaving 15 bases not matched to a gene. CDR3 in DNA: TGTGCCAGCTCACCCCAAATCGGAGGCGGGGACAGAAACTATGGCTACACCTTC. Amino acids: CASSPQIGGGDRNYGYTF.

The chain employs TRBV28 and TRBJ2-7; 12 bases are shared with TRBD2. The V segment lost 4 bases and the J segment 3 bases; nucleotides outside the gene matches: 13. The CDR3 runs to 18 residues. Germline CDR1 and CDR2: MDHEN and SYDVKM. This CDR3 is CASSSLPGASGRGYEQYF. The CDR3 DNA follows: TGTGCCAGCAGTTCCCTCCCTGGTGCTAGCGGGAGGGGCTACGAGCAGTACTTC.

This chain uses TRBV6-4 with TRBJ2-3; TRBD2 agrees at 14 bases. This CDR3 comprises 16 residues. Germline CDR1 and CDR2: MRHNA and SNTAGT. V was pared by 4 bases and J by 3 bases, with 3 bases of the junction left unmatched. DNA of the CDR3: TGTGCCAGCAGTGCCGGACTAGCGGGGGGAACAGATACGCAGTATTTT. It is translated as CASSAGLAGGTDTQYF.

The CDR3 DNA reads TGTGCCAGCAGTTTATACAGGGTAAATGGCTACACCTTC. This codes for CASSLYRVNGYTF. The chain joins TRBV28 to TRBJ1-2; D possibly corresponds to TRBD1 (6 bases). V lost 1 base and J 6 bases, leaving 9 bases between the germline ends. The CDR3 loop spans 13 amino acids. Germline V CDR1 and CDR2: MDHEN, SYDVKM.

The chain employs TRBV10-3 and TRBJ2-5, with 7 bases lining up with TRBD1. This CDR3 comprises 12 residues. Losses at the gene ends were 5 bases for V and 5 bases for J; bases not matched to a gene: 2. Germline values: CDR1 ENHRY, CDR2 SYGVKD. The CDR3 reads CAISSRGETQYF. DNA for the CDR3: TGTGCCATCAGTTCCAGGGGGGAGACCCAGTACTTC.

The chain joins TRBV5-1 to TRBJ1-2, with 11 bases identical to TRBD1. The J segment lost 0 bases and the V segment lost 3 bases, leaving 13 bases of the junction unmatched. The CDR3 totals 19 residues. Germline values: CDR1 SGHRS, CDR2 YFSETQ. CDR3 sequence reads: CASSWGDRDRGRTNYGYTF. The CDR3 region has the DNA TGCGCCAGCAGCTGGGGGGACCGGGACAGGGGGAGAACTAACTATGGCTACACCTTC.